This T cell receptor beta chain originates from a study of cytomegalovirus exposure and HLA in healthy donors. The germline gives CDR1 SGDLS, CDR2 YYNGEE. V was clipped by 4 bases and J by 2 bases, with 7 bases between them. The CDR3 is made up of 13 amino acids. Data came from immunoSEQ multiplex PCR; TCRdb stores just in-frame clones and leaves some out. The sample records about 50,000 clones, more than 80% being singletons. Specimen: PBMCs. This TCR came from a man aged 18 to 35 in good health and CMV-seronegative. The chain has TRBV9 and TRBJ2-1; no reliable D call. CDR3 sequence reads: CASSLRTYNEQFF. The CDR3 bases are TGTGCCAGCAGCCTTAGAACCTACAATGAGCAGTTCTTC.